The clone carrying this T cell receptor (beta chain) turned up a few times. Its antigen is unidentified. The data belong to a study of Ad26.COV2.S vaccination and SARS-CoV-2 variants. V shed 4 bases and J shed 0 bases, with 13 bases lying between them. Germline CDR1 reads SGDLS; CDR2 reads YYNGEE. The CDR3 loop spans 16 amino acids. Generated by immunoSEQ multiplex PCR, the TCRdb table keeps only in-frame clones and is missing some. Of 300,000 to 350,000 clones detected, 88% appear once; the ten largest clones hold around 6.1%. Study conclusions and caveats: Vaccinated and placebo-treated recipients had similar non-spike TCR breadth.

The treatment here: roughly 18 received Ad26.COV2.S at low or high dose, single or two shots; 5 received placebo; per-sample allocation not given. Each sample was drawn 63 days after the first injection (of vaccine or placebo). The specimen was peripheral blood, collected in a trial of Ad26.COV2.S vaccine versus placebo. The chain links TRBV9 to TRBJ2-2, with no clear D. The TCR sequence derives from a person aged 18-65 years who received the Ad26.COV2.S COVID-19 vaccine or a placebo. The CDR3 DNA reads as TGTGCCAGCAGCCCACGGATGGCACCGAACACCGGGGAGCTGTTTTTT. Translated: CASSPRMAPNTGELFF.